This entry concerns a single TCR beta chain. The data are from a study of cytomegalovirus exposure and HLA in healthy donors. 13 Jbeta primers and 60 Vbeta primers were used for the PCR. TCRdb's copy holds only in-frame clones and misses some; the assay was immunoSEQ multiplex PCR. The sample consists of roughly 160,000 clones, 70% to 90% of them appearing once. This receptor was obtained from a man aged 25 to 40 in good health and CMV-seropositive. Input material: PBMCs.

CDR3 loop: CASSEAPEGSNQPQHF. Written as DNA, the CDR3 is TGTGCCAGCAGTGAAGCGCCGGAGGGGAGCAATCAGCCCCAGCATTTT. The chain joins TRBV6-1 to TRBJ1-5, with D possibly being TRBD1 (5 bases). The CDR3 has 16 amino acids. Germline V gene lookup returns CDR1 MNHNS and CDR2 SASEGT. The V gene lost 0 bases and the J gene lost 1 base, with 10 bases spanning the gap.